This T cell receptor (beta chain) came from a study of blood T cell repertoires in COVID-19. Produced via immunoSEQ multiplex PCR; TCRdb's table is partial and in-frame only. The sample lists some 130,000 clones; 86% were seen once. The clonotype comes from a middle-aged man who had recovered from COVID-19. The specimen was PBMCs or T cells enriched from blood (not recorded which).

CDR3 in DNA: TGTGCCAGAAGCTTAGGTCGCAGATTAACGATCATGAACACTGAAGCTTTCTTT. Amino acid sequence: CARSLGRRLTIMNTEAFF. This chain joins TRBV7-5 and TRBJ1-1; TRBD1 reflects the table's D call only, with no check against the DNA. TRBV7-5 is a pseudogene locus. CDR3 length: 18 residues.